This T cell receptor (beta chain) was identified during a study of a mutant IDH1 vaccine in newly diagnosed glioma. Study summary: Sex among treated patients split 62.5% male, 37.5% female; mean age was roughly 40 years.

A word on this clone: The antigen is unknown. One junction end does not reproduce the germline sequence, and a read error may be involved.

Per germline, CDR1 SEHNR and CDR2 FQNEAQ (reference sequence). The CDR3 length is 12 residues. Assay used: immunoSEQ multiplex PCR; TCRdb lists only in-frame clones, some missing. The data contain some 51,000 clones, 70% to 80% of them seen just once; the ten biggest clones take up 1.5% to 2%. Study-level findings and limits: Researchers report vaccine-induced immune responses in roughly 94% of patients. Changes in top peripheral clonotypes did not appear linked to pseudoprogression.

Time point given: baseline, week 1 (first vaccination visit). Treatment given: pre-vaccination baseline after standard-of-care therapy. In every donor, the tumor was a new WHO grade 3 or 4 IDH1-mutant, ATRX-lost astrocytoma. The J gene is TRBJ1-5, the V gene TRBV7-9; D might be TRBD1 (5 bases). Sequenced here: PBMCs, sampled from a glioma patient treated with radiotherapy, temozolomide or both. This TCR came from a woman in her forties with glioma. The CDR3 protein is CASSLGARGLEF. The DNA for the CDR3 is TGTGCCAGCAGCTTAGGGGCGAGGGGCCTGGAGTTT.